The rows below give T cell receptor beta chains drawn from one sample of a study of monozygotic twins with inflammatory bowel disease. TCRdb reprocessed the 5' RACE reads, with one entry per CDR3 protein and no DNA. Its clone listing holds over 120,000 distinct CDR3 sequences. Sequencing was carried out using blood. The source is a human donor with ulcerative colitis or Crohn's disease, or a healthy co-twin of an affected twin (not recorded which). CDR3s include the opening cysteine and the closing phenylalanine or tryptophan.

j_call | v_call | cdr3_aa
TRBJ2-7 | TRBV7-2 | CASSLAREQYF
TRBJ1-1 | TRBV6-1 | CASSPGTREAEAFF
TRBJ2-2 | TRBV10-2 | CASSYDSSGGFTGELFF
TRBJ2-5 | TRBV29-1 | CSVDGQGGETQYF
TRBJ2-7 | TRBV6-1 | CASSEPRLAGTYEQYF
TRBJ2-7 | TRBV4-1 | CASSPPGLQAGAAYEQYF
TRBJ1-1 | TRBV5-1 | CASRPAGTGLPEAFF
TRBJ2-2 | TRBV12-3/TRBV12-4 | CASSNRDRGPNTGELFF
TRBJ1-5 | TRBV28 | CASSLPLRGHNQPQHF
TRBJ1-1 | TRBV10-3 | CAISRYGAGDTEAFF
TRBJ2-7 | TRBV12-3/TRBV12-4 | CASSQGPYEQYF
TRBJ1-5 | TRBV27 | CASSLSMDQPQHF
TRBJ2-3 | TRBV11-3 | CASSPGSSLRTDTQYF
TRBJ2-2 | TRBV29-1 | CSALAPGELFF
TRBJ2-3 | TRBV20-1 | CSVPGLVTDTQYF
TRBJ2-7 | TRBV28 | CASTGGRDWDEQYF
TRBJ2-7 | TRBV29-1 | CSVRTGGAYEQYF
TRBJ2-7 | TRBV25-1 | CASSGGEGAGYEQYF
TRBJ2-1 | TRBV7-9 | CASSWTGEGEQFF
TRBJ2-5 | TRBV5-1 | CANSTGVRETQYF
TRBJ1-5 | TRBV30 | CAWSLRQGLNQPQHF
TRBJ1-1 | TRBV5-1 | CASSTNTGPNTEAFF
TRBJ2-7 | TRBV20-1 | CSARNLQGAYEQYF